One and the same sample provided the 5 T cell receptor beta chains below, sequenced in a study of T-cell reconstitution after alpha-beta-depleted transplantation in children. For TCRbeta, the library was prepared with unique molecular identifiers. TCRdb re-called the PCR reads with MiXCR, one entry per CDR3 protein. The data show approximately 420,000 distinct CDR3 sequences, roughly 10% seen once. The specimen comprised PBMCs from the stem cell graft donor, sampled from the stem cell graft. Receptors were obtained from a human donor who donated a stem cell graft to a child with acute myeloid leukemia.

The V call is TRBV18, the J call TRBJ1-1; D call uncertain. Trimming removed 5 bases at V and 8 bases at J, with 9 bases between. CDR1 is KGHSH, CDR2 LQKENI, per germline. The CDR3 is 11 amino acids. CDR3 bases: TGTGCCAGCTCAAGACACTTAGAAGCTTTCTTT. Protein: CASSRHLEAFF. Supplemented by reference TRBV18 and TRBJ1-1, the full variable domain reads NAGVMQNPRHLVRRRGQEARLRCSPMKGHSHVYWYRQLPEEGLKFMVYLQKENIIDESGMPKERFSAEFPKEGPSILRIQQVVRGDSAAYFCASSRHLEAFFGQGTRLTVV.

The V and J genes are TRBV5-1 and TRBJ2-2; D remains ambiguous. The CDR3 length is 16 residues. V was shortened by 0 bases and J by 6 bases, with 15 bases between the two germline ends. Germline V gene data show CDR1 as SGHRS and CDR2 as YFSETQ. CDR3 residues: CASSLAPAVRAGELFF. The CDR3 DNA sequence: TGCGCCAGCAGCTTGGCGCCGGCCGTAAGAGCCGGGGAGCTGTTTTTT.

The genes are TRBV2 and TRBJ1-1; 7 bases fit TRBD1. The germline V gene has CDR1 SNHLY and CDR2 FYNNEI. V lost 5 bases, J lost 0 bases, and 9 bases stayed unmatched. The length of the CDR3 is 16 residues. The CDR3 bases are TGTGCCAGCAGTCGACAGGGTATGGCCATGAACACTGAAGCTTTCTTT. Protein: CASSRQGMAMNTEAFF.

This clonotype has only a few counts. The chain recombines TRBV29-1 with TRBJ2-3; tentative D call: TRBD1 (6 bases). The CDR3 sequence is 15 residues long. Trimming took 5 bases from V and 0 from J, leaving 15 bases between them. Germline lookup yields CDR1 SQVTM and CDR2 ANQGSEA. CDR3 sequence (DNA): TGCAGCGTTCCTGGCAGGGGCCGTAGCACAGATACGCAGTATTTT. Translated: CSVPGRGRSTDTQYF.

The CDR3 is CASMVRGSTDTQYF. CDR3 nucleotides: TGTGCCAGTATGGTGAGGGGAAGCACAGATACGCAGTATTTT. The chain has TRBV5-6 and TRBJ2-3, with D possibly being TRBD1 or TRBD2 (5 bases each). This CDR3 contains 14 residues. Germline-derived CDR1 and CDR2 are SGHDT and YYEEEE. V dropped 8 bases and J dropped 0 bases, with 13 bases sitting between them.